These 30 T cell receptor beta chains originate from one sample sequenced in a study of blood T cell repertoires in COVID-19. Sequencing used immunoSEQ multiplex PCR; TCRdb keeps in-frame clones, though not all of them. Here the sample spans fewer than 250,000 clones, roughly 82% being singletons. Sequencing was done on a sample of peripheral blood. All receptors derive from a woman in her thirties or forties with acute or convalescent COVID-19.

The sample holds a few counts of this clone. V is TRBV28 and J is TRBJ1-1; D possibly corresponds to TRBD1 (5 bases). The V end lost 4 bases, the J end lost 5 bases, and 11 bases lay between the germline ends. CDR1 is MDHEN, CDR2 SYDVKM, per germline. The CDR3 has 13 residues. The CDR3 loop reads CASSSLAGTEAFF. The CDR3 nucleotides read TGTGCCAGCAGTTCCTTGGCAGGGACTGAAGCTTTCTTT.

The chain carries TRBV3-1 (or the pseudogene TRBV3-2) and TRBJ1-1; maybe TRBD1 (5 bases). V gave up 2 bases and J gave up 1 base, with 8 bases separating them. Germline-derived CDR1 and CDR2 are LGHDT and YNNKEL (reference sequence). This CDR3 comprises 14 residues. In DNA, the CDR3 is TGTGCCAGCAGCCAACACGGGGGGAACACTGAAGCTTTCTTT. This gives the protein CASSQHGGNTEAFF.

The V call is TRBV10-2, the J call TRBJ2-1, with 8 bases fitting TRBD2. From germline, CDR1 is WSHSY and CDR2 SAAADI. The CDR3 runs 15 residues. V lost 5 bases and J lost 7; bases outside the gene matches: 10. CDR3 coding DNA: TGCGCCAGCAGTTGGGCGGGAGGTCAGGGGAATGAGCAGTTCTTC. This encodes CASSWAGGQGNEQFF.

The chain joins TRBV7-9 to TRBJ2-1; D not resolved. The germline V and J ends were trimmed by 4 bases and 5 bases, with 9 bases remaining between them. The CDR3 consists of 13 residues. Germline CDR1 and CDR2: SEHNR and FQNEAQ (reference sequence). CDR3 amino acids: CASSSPTDNEQFF. CDR3 coding DNA: TGTGCCAGCAGCTCCCCGACTGACAATGAGCAGTTCTTC.

V gene TRBV6-2 or TRBV6-3 combines with J gene TRBJ1-2; the match to TRBD1 covers 8 bases. The V and J ends lost 2 bases and 8 bases, in that order; junction bases with no gene match: 4. Germline V gene sequence: CDR1 MNHEY, CDR2 SVGEGT. This CDR3 region has 13 residues. In DNA, the CDR3 is TGTGCCAGCAGTTACCCGACAGGGGAAGGCTACACCTTC. It is translated as CASSYPTGEGYTF.

The genes are TRBV27 and TRBJ1-1; 10 positions match TRBD1. Trimming at V came to 1 base and at J to 0 bases, leaving 2 bases not matched to a gene. The CDR3 totals 16 residues. Per the germline V gene, CDR1 is MNHEY and CDR2 is SMNVEV (reference sequence). Here the CDR3 DNA reads TGTGCCAGCAGTTTATGGACAGGGGGAATGAACACTGAAGCTTTCTTT. Translated: CASSLWTGGMNTEAFF.

This sequence joins TRBV19 and TRBJ2-7, with D possibly being TRBD2 (5 bases). Trimming removed 5 bases from V and 4 bases from J, with 18 bases in between. The CDR3 has 15 residues. The V gene's germline CDR1 is LNHDA and CDR2 SQIVND (reference sequence). CDR3 region: CASSYTEGRRYEQYF. The CDR3 region has the DNA TGTGCCAGTAGTTACACCGAGGGCCGTCGGTACGAGCAGTACTTC. Based on the CDR3 plus reference TRBV19 and TRBJ2-7, the full variable domain is DGGITQSPKYLFRKEGQNVTLSCEQNLNHDAMYWYRQDPGQGLRLIYYSQIVNDFQKGDIAEGYSVSREKKESFPLTVTSAQKNPTAFYLCASSYTEGRRYEQYFGPGTRLTVT.

The chain has TRBV27 and TRBJ2-1; TRBD2 aligns across 9 bases. Trimming cost V 6 bases and J 0 bases; bases outside gene matches: 3. Germline values: CDR1 MNHEY, CDR2 SMNVEV (reference sequence). The CDR3 is 15 residues long. CDR3 coding DNA: TGTGCCAGCAGGCGGGGGGGCAGCTCCTACAATGAGCAGTTCTTC. The encoded protein is CASRRGGSSYNEQFF.

The rearrangement links TRBV5-3 to TRBJ1-6; D is uncertain. TRBV5-3 is classed as an ORF, of uncertain function. V lost 4 bases and J lost 6, with 14 bases in between. There are 15 residues in the CDR3. The CDR3 DNA reads as TGTGCCAGAAGCCTTGAAACGAGAATTAATTCACCCCTCCACTTT. Translating gives CARSLETRINSPLHF.

The chain has TRBV9 and TRBJ1-3; no firm D call. From germline, CDR1 is SGDLS and CDR2 YYNGEE. The CDR3 is made up of 15 amino acids. Trimming removed 0 bases from V and 0 bases from J, with 7 bases in between. The CDR3 loop is CASSVVPGSGNTIYF. The CDR3, as DNA: TGTGCCAGCAGCGTAGTGCCGGGCTCTGGAAACACCATATATTTT.

In its sample, this clone was seen once. The rearrangement joins TRBV5-5 to TRBJ1-5; D possibly corresponds to TRBD1 (5 bases). The CDR3 is 13 amino acids. Trimming pared 4 bases from V and 6 bases from J, leaving 11 bases between. Germline CDR1 SGHKS, CDR2 YYEKEE (reference sequence). The DNA for the CDR3 is TGTGCCAGCAGCCAGGAGGGGACTCAGCCCCAGCATTTT. Translation gives CASSQEGTQPQHF.

The genes are TRBV6-6 and TRBJ1-1; TRBD1 aligns across 9 bases. J lost 4 bases, V lost 5 bases, and 5 bases had no gene match. Germline assignment: CDR1 MNHNY and CDR2 SVGAGI (reference sequence). The CDR3 runs to 14 residues. The DNA for the CDR3 is TGTGCCAGCAGTGTACAGGGGGCAGGCACTGAAGCTTTCTTT. This sequence encodes CASSVQGAGTEAFF.

J is TRBJ1-1 and V is TRBV5-3; the match to TRBD1 covers 7 bases. TRBV5-3 falls under the ORF class, with uncertain function. V trimming: 0 bases; J trimming: 7 bases; junction bases outside the gene matches: 9. The CDR3 has 15 residues. The CDR3 nucleotides are TGTGCCAGAAGCTTGGGTGACAGGGAAGCCGGTGAAGCTTTCTTT. It specifies CARSLGDREAGEAFF.

The sample holds one count of this clone. The chain is built from TRBV9 and TRBJ1-1; D call uncertain. V dropped 2 bases and J dropped 1 base, with 6 bases sitting between them. Germline V gene lookup returns CDR1 SGDLS and CDR2 YYNGEE. This CDR3 region has 13 residues. The CDR3 protein is CASSVTTNTEAFF. CDR3 sequence (DNA): TGTGCCAGCAGCGTCACAACGAACACTGAAGCTTTCTTT.

The chain links TRBV20-1 to TRBJ1-5, with 9 bases matching TRBD1. V lost 3 bases and J lost 5; bases outside the gene matches: 8. Germline CDR1 reads DFQATT; CDR2 reads SNEGSKA (reference sequence). The CDR3 extends over 15 amino acids. The CDR3: CSASFLGQGHQPQHF. CDR3 in DNA: TGCAGTGCTAGTTTTCTGGGACAGGGTCATCAGCCCCAGCATTTT.

This clone was detected a few times. The rearrangement links TRBV7-6 to TRBJ2-7; 9 bases agree with TRBD1. The trim removed 5 bases at V and 5 bases at J, leaving 10 bases unmatched. The V gene's germline CDR1 is SGHVS and CDR2 FNYEAQ. This CDR3 has 15 residues. The CDR3 nucleotides read TGTGCCAGCAGCCAGGACTCGACAGGGGGTAACGAGCAGTACTTC. It codes for CASSQDSTGGNEQYF. Based on the CDR3 plus reference TRBV7-6 and TRBJ2-7, the full variable domain is GAGVSQSPRYKVTKRGQDVALRCDPISGHVSLYWYRQALGQGPEFLTYFNYEAQQDKSGLPNDRFSAERPEGSISTLTIQRTEQRDSAMYRCASSQDSTGGNEQYFGPGTRLTVT.

A few counts support this clone. J is TRBJ1-2 and V is TRBV5-5; D may be TRBD1 (6 bases). The CDR3 contains 14 residues. V lost 3 bases to trimming and J lost 4 bases, with 13 bases between them. CDR1 SGHKS and CDR2 YYEKEE come from the germline V gene (reference sequence). The CDR3 reads CASSYRDTSYGYTF. CDR3 sequence (DNA): TGTGCCAGCAGCTACCGGGACACCTCCTATGGCTACACCTTC. Full variable domain (outside the CDR3, taken from reference TRBV5-5 and TRBJ1-2): DAGVTQSPTHLIKTRGQQVTLRCSPISGHKSVSWYQQVLGQGPQFIFQYYEKEERGRGNFPDRFSARQFPNYSSELNVNALLLGDSALYLCASSYRDTSYGYTFGSGTRLTVV.

This clone was seen more than once but under ten times. The rearrangement uses TRBV10-3 and TRBJ2-3, with 7 bases matching TRBD2. Per germline, CDR1 ENHRY and CDR2 SYGVKD. The CDR3 is made up of 14 amino acids. Unmatched junction bases numbered 11, after V lost 8 bases and J lost 6 bases. CDR3 protein: CAIGGDLGGDTQYF. CDR3 bases: TGTGCCATCGGTGGGGACTTGGGGGGGGATACGCAGTATTTT.

The chain combines TRBV6-6 with TRBJ2-7; D is possibly TRBD1 (6 bases). V was shortened by 4 bases and J by 0 bases, with 16 bases between the two germline ends. Germline CDR1 MNHNY, CDR2 SVGAGI (reference sequence). The CDR3 sequence is 16 residues long. CDR3 DNA sequence: TGTGCCAGCAGTTCCTCGACAGGCGTCAGCTCCTACGAGCAGTACTTC. Its translation is CASSSSTGVSSYEQYF.

In its sample, this clone was seen once. This sequence joins TRBV6-5 and TRBJ2-1; tentative D call: TRBD2 (6 bases). V was trimmed by 10 bases and J by 0 bases, leaving 16 bases between them. The CDR3 is 15 residues long. Germline CDR1 is MNHEY and CDR2 is SVGAGI. Written as DNA, the CDR3 is TGTGCCACCAGGCCTAGCGAAAGCTCCTACAATGAGCAGTTCTTC. This codes for CATRPSESSYNEQFF.

For the CDR3, the DNA is TGTGCCAGCAGCAGACAGGTGTCCTACGAGCAGTACTTC. It is translated as CASSRQVSYEQYF. The chain carries TRBV2 and TRBJ2-7, with D maybe TRBD1 (6 bases). The germline gives CDR1 SNHLY, CDR2 FYNNEI. The CDR3 runs to 13 residues. V was clipped by 6 bases and J by 1 base, with 10 bases between them.

The rearrangement links TRBV30 to TRBJ1-1, with D possibly matching TRBD1 (5 bases). The V end lost 2 bases, the J end lost 3 bases, and 16 bases lay between the germline ends. The CDR3 contains 15 residues. CDR1 is GTSNPN, CDR2 SVGIG, per germline (reference sequence). CDR3: CAWSPRRGGDTEAFF. CDR3 nucleotides: TGTGCCTGGAGTCCGAGGCGTGGAGGGGACACTGAAGCTTTCTTT.

The chain is built from TRBV30 and TRBJ1-3; no firm D call. CDR3 length: 12 amino acids. V lost 2 bases, J lost 0 bases, and 2 bases lay in between. In germline, CDR1 is GTSNPN, CDR2 SVGIG (reference sequence). CDR3 nucleotide sequence: TGTGCCTGGAGTTACTCTGGAAACACCATATATTTT. The encoded protein is CAWSYSGNTIYF.

The gene calls are TRBV14 and TRBJ1-4, with 9 bases that match TRBD1. Germline-derived CDR1 and CDR2 are SGHDN and FVKESK. The CDR3 covers 16 residues. Trimming at V came to 0 bases and at J to 5 bases, leaving 4 bases not matched to a gene. The CDR3 sequence is CASSQDDRGDNEKLFF. The CDR3 DNA is TGTGCCAGCAGCCAAGATGACAGGGGGGACAATGAAAAACTGTTTTTT.

This chain joins TRBV18 and TRBJ2-1; the match to TRBD1 covers 10 bases. This CDR3 comprises 14 residues. CDR1 and CDR2 (germline): KGHSH, LQKENI. With 3 bases clipped from V and 9 bases from J, the junction kept 5 bases outside the gene matches. The CDR3, as DNA: TGTGCCAGCTCACCGTGGACAGGGGGAAGTGAGCAGTTCTTC. This encodes CASSPWTGGSEQFF.

The J gene is TRBJ1-1, the V gene TRBV30; D is possibly TRBD1 (5 bases). The V gene's germline CDR1 is GTSNPN and CDR2 SVGIG (reference sequence). V lost 2 bases and J lost 5, with 12 bases in between. The CDR3 consists of 13 residues. CDR3 sequence (DNA): TGTGCCTGGAGTTGGGACGGGGGGACTGAAGCTTTCTTT. Encoded protein: CAWSWDGGTEAFF.

This chain connects TRBV4-1 to TRBJ2-3, with TRBD2 matching 7 bases. With 1 base clipped from V and 4 bases from J, the junction kept 14 bases outside the gene matches. The CDR3 covers 18 residues. CDR1 and CDR2 (germline): MGHRA, YSYEKL. The CDR3 region has the DNA TGCGCCAGCAGCCAAGGGCTACTAGCGCAGGACCCTTCAGATACGCAGTATTTT. Amino acid sequence: CASSQGLLAQDPSDTQYF.

The CDR3 sequence is CASGRDKAYEQYF. In DNA form, the CDR3 reads TGTGCCAGTGGCCGGGACAAGGCCTACGAGCAGTACTTC. The V and J genes are TRBV27 and TRBJ2-7; maybe TRBD1 (6 bases). The V end was cut by 9 bases, the J end by 2 bases, with 14 bases between. The CDR3 sequence is 13 residues long. In germline, CDR1 is MNHEY, CDR2 SMNVEV (reference sequence).

This clone was picked up one time. The rearrangement links TRBV24-1 to TRBJ2-7; 7 positions agree with TRBD1. The CDR3 loop spans 14 amino acids. CDR1 and CDR2 from the germline V gene are KGHDR and SFDVKD. The V and J ends lost 3 bases and 2 bases, in that order; junction bases with no gene match: 3. The CDR3 DNA is TGTGCCACCAGTGATGGGCAGGGGGCCTACGAGCAGTACTTC. Translation gives CATSDGQGAYEQYF.

The sample holds one count of this clone. The chain carries TRBV5-5 and TRBJ2-1, with no clear D. V was shortened by 2 bases and J by 2 bases, with 20 bases between the two germline ends. CDR3 length equals 18 residues. Germline loops: CDR1 SGHKS, CDR2 YYEKEE (reference sequence). The DNA for the CDR3 is TGTGCCAGCAGCTTAAGTCCTTTACTCCTCGAAACCTACAATGAGCAGTTCTTC. This sequence encodes CASSLSPLLLETYNEQFF.